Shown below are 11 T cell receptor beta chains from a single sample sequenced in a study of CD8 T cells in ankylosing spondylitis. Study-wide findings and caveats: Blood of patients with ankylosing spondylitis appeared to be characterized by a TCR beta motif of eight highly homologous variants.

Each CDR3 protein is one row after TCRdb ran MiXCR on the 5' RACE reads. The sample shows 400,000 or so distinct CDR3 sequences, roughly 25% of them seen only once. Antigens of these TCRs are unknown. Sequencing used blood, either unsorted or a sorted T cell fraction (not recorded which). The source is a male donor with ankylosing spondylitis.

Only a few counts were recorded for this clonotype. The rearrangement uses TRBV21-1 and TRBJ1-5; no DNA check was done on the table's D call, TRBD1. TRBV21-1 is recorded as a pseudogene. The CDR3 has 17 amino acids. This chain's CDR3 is CASSMADRDVSNQPQHF. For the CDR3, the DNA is TGTGCCAGCAGCATGGCCGACAGGGACGTTAGCAATCAGCCCCAGCATTTT.

The chain's CDR3 is CASSWREGGETQYF. CDR3 coding DNA: TGTGCCAGCAGTTGGCGGGAGGGCGGGGAGACCCAGTACTTC. This chain links TRBV28 with TRBJ2-5; TRBD2 matches at 9 bases. The J segment lost 5 bases and the V segment lost 4 bases, leaving 5 bases of the junction unmatched. The length of the CDR3 is 14 residues. The germline V gene has CDR1 MDHEN and CDR2 SYDVKM.

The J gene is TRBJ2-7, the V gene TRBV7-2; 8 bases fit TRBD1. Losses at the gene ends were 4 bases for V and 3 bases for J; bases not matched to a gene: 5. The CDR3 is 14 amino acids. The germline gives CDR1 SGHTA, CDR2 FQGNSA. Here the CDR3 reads CASSYLDRVYEQYV. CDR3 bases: TGTGCCAGCAGCTATTTGGACAGGGTCTACGAGCAGTACGTC.

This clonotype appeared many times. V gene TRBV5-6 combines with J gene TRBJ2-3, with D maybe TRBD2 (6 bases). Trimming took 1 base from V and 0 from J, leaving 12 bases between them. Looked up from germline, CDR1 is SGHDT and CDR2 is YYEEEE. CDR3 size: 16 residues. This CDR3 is CASSLKEGASTDTQYF. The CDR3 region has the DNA TGTGCCAGCAGCTTGAAGGAGGGAGCTAGCACAGATACGCAGTATTTT.

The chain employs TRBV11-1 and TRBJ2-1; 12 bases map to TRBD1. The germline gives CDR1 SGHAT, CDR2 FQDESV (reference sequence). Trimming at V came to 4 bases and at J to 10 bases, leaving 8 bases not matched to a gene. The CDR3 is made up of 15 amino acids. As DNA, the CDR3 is TGTGCCAGCAGCTCACGAGGGACAGGGGGCCGAGAGCAGTTCTTC. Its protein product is CASSSRGTGGREQFF.

In DNA form, the CDR3 reads TGCAGTGCCCATGAAGCTTTCTTT. It encodes CSAHEAFF. The chain carries TRBV20-1 and TRBJ1-1; D is undetermined. Trimming left V 6 bases short and J 7 bases short, with 3 bases between. The CDR3 totals 8 residues. Germline V gene lookup returns CDR1 DFQATT and CDR2 SNEGSKA (reference sequence).

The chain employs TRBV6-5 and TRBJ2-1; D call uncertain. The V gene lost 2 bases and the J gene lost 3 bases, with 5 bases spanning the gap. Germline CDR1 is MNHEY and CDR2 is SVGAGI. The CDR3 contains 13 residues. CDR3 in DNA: TGTGCCAGCAGTTACGGGTACTACAATGAGCAGTTCTTC. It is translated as CASSYGYYNEQFF.

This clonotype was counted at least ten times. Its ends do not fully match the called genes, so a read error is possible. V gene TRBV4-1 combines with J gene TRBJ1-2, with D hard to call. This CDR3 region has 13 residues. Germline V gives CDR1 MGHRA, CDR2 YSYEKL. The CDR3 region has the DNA TGTGCCAGCAGCCAAGATACAGACTATGGCTACACCTTC. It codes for CASSQDTDYGYTF.

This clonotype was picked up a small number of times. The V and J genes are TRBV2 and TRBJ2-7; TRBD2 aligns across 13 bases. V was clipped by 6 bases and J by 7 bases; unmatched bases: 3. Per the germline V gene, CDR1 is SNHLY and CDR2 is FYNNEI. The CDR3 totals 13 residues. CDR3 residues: CASSGLAGVEQYV. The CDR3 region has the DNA TGTGCCAGCAGCGGACTAGCGGGAGTTGAGCAGTACGTC.

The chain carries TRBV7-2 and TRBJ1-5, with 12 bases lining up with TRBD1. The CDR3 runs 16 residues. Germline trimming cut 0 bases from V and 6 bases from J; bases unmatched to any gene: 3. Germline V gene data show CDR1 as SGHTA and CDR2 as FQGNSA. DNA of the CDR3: TGTGCCAGCAGCTTAGCAGGGACAGGGGGCAGTCAGCCCCAGCATTTT. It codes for CASSLAGTGGSQPQHF.

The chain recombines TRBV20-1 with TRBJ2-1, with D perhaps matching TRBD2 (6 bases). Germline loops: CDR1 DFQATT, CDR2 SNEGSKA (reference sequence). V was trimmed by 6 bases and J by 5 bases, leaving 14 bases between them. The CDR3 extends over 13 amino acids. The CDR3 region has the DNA TGCAGTGCGCGCCGGACTAACAACAATGAGCAGTTCTTC. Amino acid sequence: CSARRTNNNEQFF.